These 6 T cell receptor beta chains were all obtained from the same sample, sequenced in a study of STAT5B mutations in CD4+ large granular lymphocyte leukemia. Produced via immunoSEQ multiplex PCR; TCRdb's table is partial and in-frame only. The data hold 24,000 or so clones, with 74% observed a single time. Sequenced input: CD4+ T cells from blood buffy coats. The receptors stem from a human donor in good health.

In its sample, this clone was seen once. The V call is TRBV15, the J call TRBJ2-3; TRBD2 might be the D (5 bases). Germline V CDR1 and CDR2: LNHNV, YYDKDF (reference sequence). This CDR3 comprises 16 residues. V dropped 0 bases and J dropped 11 bases, with 21 bases sitting between them. The CDR3 sequence: CATSRERAGRMGEQYF. The CDR3 DNA sequence: TGTGCCACCAGCAGAGAGAGGGCAGGCCGGATGGGTGAGCAGTATTTT.

The CDR3 region has the DNA TGTGCCAGTAGTATAGAGGGGAATGCTGGAAACACCATATATTTT. It specifies CASSIEGNAGNTIYF. This rearrangement joins TRBV19 to TRBJ1-3, with unresolved D. Trimming removed 0 bases at V and 2 bases at J, with 8 bases between. Germline-derived CDR1 and CDR2 are LNHDA and SQIVND (reference sequence). CDR3 length equals 15 residues.

J is TRBJ2-3 and V is TRBV5-5, with TRBD2 identical over 7 bases. CDR3 length equals 17 residues. Per germline, CDR1 SGHKS and CDR2 YYEKEE (reference sequence). J gave up 2 bases and V 0 bases, and 9 bases lay outside the gene matches. The CDR3 nucleotides read TGTGCCAGCAGCTTGGTGGGGGGGATAGGGTTCACAGATACGCAGTATTTT. Translation: CASSLVGGIGFTDTQYF.

The chain recombines TRBV30 with TRBJ1-5; no clear D. V lost 4 bases to trimming and J lost 1 base, with 11 bases between them. Germline CDR1 GTSNPN, CDR2 SVGIG (reference sequence). There are 14 residues in the CDR3. In DNA form, the CDR3 reads TGTGCCTGGAACCCTTTAGGCAGCAATCAGCCCCAGCATTTT. It yields the protein CAWNPLGSNQPQHF.

This chain joins TRBV6-6 and TRBJ1-2; tentative D call: TRBD1 (5 bases). Between the trimmed V and J ends, which lost 0 bases and 5 bases, there was a span of 16 bases. The CDR3 runs to 16 residues. CDR1 MNHNY and CDR2 SVGAGI come from the germline V gene (reference sequence). Written as DNA, the CDR3 is TGTGCCAGCAGTTACTCAAGGGGATGGGATTCATATGGCTACACCTTC. Residues: CASSYSRGWDSYGYTF.

The V call is TRBV5-4, the J call TRBJ2-1; perhaps TRBD2 as D (6 bases). The CDR3 is 15 amino acids. The V end was cut by 4 bases, the J end by 9 bases, with 20 bases between. CDR1 and CDR2 from the germline V gene are SGHNT and YYREEE (reference sequence). The CDR3 here is CASSRPSETLTEQFF. The CDR3 bases are TGTGCCAGCAGCAGGCCTAGCGAAACGCTAACTGAGCAGTTCTTC. Together with reference TRBV5-4 and TRBJ2-1, the CDR3 gives the full variable domain: ETGVTQSPTHLIKTRGQQVTLRCSSQSGHNTVSWYQQALGQGPQFIFQYYREEENGRGNFPPRFSGLQFPNYSSELNVNALELDDSALYLCASSRPSETLTEQFFGPGTRLTVL.